This record looks at one T cell receptor (beta chain) sequence and its context. The antigen is undetermined. CDR3 length: 12 residues. Deletions cut 3 bases from V and 5 bases from J, with 11 bases between. Germline CDR1 and CDR2: DFQATT and SNEGSKA (reference sequence). Unique molecular identifiers tagged the TCR beta cDNA libraries. TCRdb reprocessed the PCR reads via MiXCR and lists one record per CDR3 protein. The data contain just over 250,000 distinct CDR3 sequences, 35% to 40% of them singletons. This record comes from a study of post-analysis software for immune sequencing data. Regarding the study as a whole: There were a handful of TRBV segments more frequent in patients than controls, and TRBV5-6, TRBV5-1 and TRBV20-1 were among them.

The chain combines TRBV20-1 with TRBJ2-7; D possibly corresponds to TRBD1 (6 bases). Sequencing input: blood. The origin of this receptor is a girl between 5 and 17 years old with multiple sclerosis. The CDR3 nucleotides read TGCAGTGCTAGGGGGAACAGGGACGAGCAGTACTTC. Translating gives CSARGNRDEQYF.